A single sample gave rise to the 10 T cell receptor beta chains below, sequenced in a study of T cells in women clearing cervical HPV infection. Some clones are missing from TCRdb's copy, which holds only in-frame ones; the method was immunoSEQ multiplex PCR. The table lists roughly 48,000 clones. Sequencing was carried out using blood buffy coat. Receptors originate from a woman aged 18-70 years with a cervical HPV16 infection that either progressed to CIN3+ or cleared (not recorded which).

As concerns this clone: The read terminates 3 residues before the CDR3 end, so the remaining end is supplied by the germline J gene. This chain uses TRBV7-9 with TRBJ2-1, with TRBD2 matching over 10 bases. The CDR3 spans 15 residues. Losses at the gene ends were 4 bases for V and 4 bases for J; bases not matched to a gene: 4. Germline V lookup: CDR1 SEHNR, CDR2 FQNEAQ (reference sequence). CDR3 DNA, as far as it was read: TGTGCCAGCAGCTCCCTAGCGGGGGTTTACAATGAG. Its translation is CASSSLAGVYNE. The full CDR3 protein reads CASSSLAGVYNEQFF. The full variable domain, completed using reference TRBV7-9 and TRBJ2-1, is DTGVSQNPRHKITKRGQNVTFRCDPISEHNRLYWYRQTLGQGPEFLTYFQNEAQLEKSRLLSDRFSAERPKGSFSTLEIQRTEQGDSAMYLCASSSLAGVYNEQFFGPGTRLTVL.

CDR3 in amino acids: CSATPGPYEQYF. CDR3 DNA (partial): TGCAGTGCTACCCCTGGGCCCTACGAG. The chain links TRBV20-1 to TRBJ2-7; D remains unclear. The observed sequence ends 3 residues before the CDR3 terminus, with the missing tail filled in from the germline J gene. CDR1 and CDR2 (germline): DFQATT, SNEGSKA (reference sequence). CDR3 length equals 12 residues. Trimming removed 4 bases at V and 2 bases at J, with 9 bases between.

A note on this clone: The read stops 3 residues short of the end of the CDR3; the missing end is completed from the germline J gene. V gene TRBV20-1 combines with J gene TRBJ1-2, with 7 bases fitting TRBD1. The CDR3 runs to 16 residues. The junction had 10 bases not matched to a gene; V was cut back by 3 bases and J by 0 bases. Per the germline V gene, CDR1 is DFQATT and CDR2 is SNEGSKA (reference sequence). CDR3 bases read: TGCAGTGCTAGTGACCCGACAGGGAGGGCTAACTATGGC. Its protein is CSASDPTGRANYG. The full CDR3 sequence reads CSASDPTGRANYGYTF.

With regard to this clone: From the germline J gene comes the end of the CDR3, since the read stops 3 residues before it. J is TRBJ2-1 and V is TRBV5-1, with 7 bases matching TRBD2. There are 18 residues in the CDR3. CDR1 and CDR2 from the germline V gene are SGHRS and YFSETQ. The J segment lost 0 bases and the V segment lost 1 base, leaving 10 bases of the junction unmatched. The CDR3 loop is CASSLTHSGSSSYNEQFF. The DNA read from the CDR3 is TGCGCCAGCAGCTTGACCCATAGCGGGTCAAGCTCCTACAATGAG.

Concerning this clone itself: The read gets to within 3 residues of the CDR3 end, and the germline J gene fills in the rest. Additional DNA sequences in this sample encode the identical CDR3. The chain recombines TRBV30 with TRBJ2-3; no reliable D call. Germline CDR1 is GTSNPN and CDR2 is SVGIG (reference sequence). V was clipped by 4 bases and J by 5 bases, with 13 bases between them. This CDR3 contains 13 residues. The covered CDR3 bases are TGTGCCTGGAAAGAGCGTGTGGTAGATACG. Protein product: CAWKERVVDT. The whole CDR3 reads CAWKERVVDTQYF. Drawing the rest from reference TRBV30 and TRBJ2-3, the complete variable domain is SQTIHQWPATLVQPVGSPLSLECTVEGTSNPNLYWYRQAAGRGLQLLFYSVGIGQISSEVPQNLSASRPQDRQFILSSKKLLLSDSGFYLCAWKERVVDTQYFGPGTRLTVL.

For this clone: The read gets to within 3 residues of the CDR3 end, and the germline J gene fills in the rest. V and J are TRBV12-3 or TRBV12-4 and TRBJ2-3; 14 nucleotides agree with TRBD2. This CDR3 is 15 amino acids long. Trimming at V came to 6 bases and at J to 6 bases, leaving 5 bases not matched to a gene. The CDR3 loop reads CASRRLAGGQDTQYF. Incomplete CDR3 DNA: TGTGCCAGCAGGAGACTAGCGGGAGGGCAGGATACG.

On this clone: The missing CDR3 end, 3 residues past where the read stops, is filled in from the germline J gene. This chain joins TRBV2 and TRBJ1-1; 8 nucleotides line up with TRBD1. CDR1 and CDR2 from the germline V gene are SNHLY and FYNNEI. Trimming at V came to 6 bases and at J to 1 base, leaving 4 bases not matched to a gene. The CDR3 loop spans 14 amino acids. CDR3 DNA (partial): TGTGCCAGCAGAAGGACAGGGTGGAACACTGAA. Amino acid sequence: CASRRTGWNTE. The full CDR3 protein is CASRRTGWNTEAFF.

About this clone: The sequence runs out 3 residues before the end of the CDR3; the remainder is reconstructed from the germline J gene. V gene TRBV19 combines with J gene TRBJ1-2, with 8 bases matching TRBD1. Germline V lookup: CDR1 LNHDA, CDR2 SQIVND (reference sequence). Trimming at V came to 0 bases and at J to 4 bases, leaving 7 bases not matched to a gene. The CDR3 loop spans 16 amino acids. Partial CDR3 DNA: TGTGCCAGTAGTATAGATGGACAGGGATATATCTATGGC. Translation gives CASSIDGQGYIYG. The whole CDR3 reads CASSIDGQGYIYGYTF.

A remark on this clone: The CDR3 end lies 3 residues beyond the end of the read and is filled in from the germline J gene. The gene calls are TRBV12-5 and TRBJ2-6, with TRBD1 identical over 9 bases. Germline lookup yields CDR1 LGHNT and CDR2 FRNRAP. CDR3 length: 19 residues. V shed 2 bases and J 0 bases; nucleotides not matched to a gene: 8. This CDR3 is CASGLRGDRAYSGANVLTF. The CDR3 bases that were read are TGTGCTAGTGGTTTGAGGGGGGACAGGGCATACTCTGGGGCCAACGTC. Filled out from reference TRBV12-5 and TRBJ2-6, the complete variable domain reads DARVTQTPRHKVTEMGQEVTMRCQPILGHNTVFWYRQTMMQGLELLAYFRNRAPLDDSGMPKDRFSAEMPDATLATLKIQPSEPRDSAVYFCASGLRGDRAYSGANVLTFGAGSRLTVL.

Worth noting for this clone: From the germline J gene comes the end of the CDR3, since the read stops 3 residues before it. The chain employs TRBV7-9 and TRBJ2-7; D is unresolved. This CDR3 is 14 amino acids long. V was pared by 6 bases and J by 3 bases, with 15 bases between. From germline, CDR1 is SEHNR and CDR2 FQNEAQ (reference sequence). The covered CDR3 bases are TGTGCCAGCAGGTCAGTGCGGTTGGGCTACGAG. Translating gives CASRSVRLGYE. The whole CDR3 protein is CASRSVRLGYEQYF.